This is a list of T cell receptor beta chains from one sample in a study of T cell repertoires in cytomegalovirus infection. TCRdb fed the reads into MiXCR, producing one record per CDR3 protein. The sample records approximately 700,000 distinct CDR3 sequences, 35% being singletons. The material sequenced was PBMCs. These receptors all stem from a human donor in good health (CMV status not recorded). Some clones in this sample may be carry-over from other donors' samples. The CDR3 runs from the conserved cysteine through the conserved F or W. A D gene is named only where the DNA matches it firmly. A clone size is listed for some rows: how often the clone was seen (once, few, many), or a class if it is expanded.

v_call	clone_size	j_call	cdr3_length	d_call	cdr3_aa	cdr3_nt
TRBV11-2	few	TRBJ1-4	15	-	CASSLEWGLNEKLFF	TGTGCCAGCAGCTTAGAATGGGGCCTTAATGAAAAACTGTTTTTT
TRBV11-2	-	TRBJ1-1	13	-	CASSLSLFTESFF	TGTGCCAGCAGCTTATCCCTCTTCACTGAATCTTTCTTT
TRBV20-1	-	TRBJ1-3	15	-	CSAKGGTHSGNTIYF	TGCAGTGCTAAGGGGGGCACCCACTCTGGAAACACCATATATTTT
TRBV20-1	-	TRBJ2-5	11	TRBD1	CSEGAQETQYF	TGCAGTGAGGGGGCCCAAGAGACCCAGTACTTC
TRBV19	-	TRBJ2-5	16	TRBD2	CASSRRSGTNQETQYF	TGTGCCAGTAGCAGACGTTCCGGGACTAATCAAGAGACCCAGTACTTC
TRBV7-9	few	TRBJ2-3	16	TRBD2	CASSRAGRGGPDTQYF	TGTGCCAGCAGCCGCGCGGGGAGGGGTGGGCCAGATACGCAGTATTTT
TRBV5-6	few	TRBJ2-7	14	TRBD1	CASSSGQGYYEQYF	TGTGCCAGCAGCTCGGGACAGGGATACTACGAGCAGTACTTC
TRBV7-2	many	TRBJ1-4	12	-	CASSLMAEKLFF	TGTGCCAGCAGCTTAATGGCCGAAAAACTGTTTTTT
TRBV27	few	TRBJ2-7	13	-	CASSRRLPYEQYF	TGTGCCAGCAGTCGGCGGTTGCCCTACGAGCAGTACTTC
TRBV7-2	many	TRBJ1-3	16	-	CASSLQGQSSGNTIYF	TGTGCCAGCAGCTTGCAGGGGCAGAGCTCTGGAAACACCATATATTTT
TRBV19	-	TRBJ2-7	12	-	CASSPPGHEQYF	TGTGCCAGTAGTCCTCCTGGACACGAGCAGTACTTC
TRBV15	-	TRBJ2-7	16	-	CATSREHRENSREQYF	TGTGCCACCAGCAGAGAGCACAGGGAAAACTCGCGGGAGCAGTACTTC
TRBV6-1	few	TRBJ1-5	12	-	CASSDERQPQHF	TGTGCCAGCAGTGATGAGAGGCAGCCCCAGCATTTT
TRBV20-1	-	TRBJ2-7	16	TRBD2	CSARDHLSGLPYEQYF	TGCAGTGCTAGGGACCACCTTTCGGGACTACCCTACGAGCAGTACTTC
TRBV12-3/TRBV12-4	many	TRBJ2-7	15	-	CASSFGGTLPYEQYF	TGTGCCAGCAGTTTCGGGGGAACATTACCCTACGAGCAGTACTTC
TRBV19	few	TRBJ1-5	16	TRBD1	CASSIATGTVNQPQHF	TGTGCCAGTAGTATCGCAACGGGGACAGTTAATCAGCCCCAGCATTTT
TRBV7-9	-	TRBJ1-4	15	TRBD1	CASSHTGTGHEKLFF	TGTGCCAGCAGCCATACCGGGACAGGGCATGAAAAACTGTTTTTT
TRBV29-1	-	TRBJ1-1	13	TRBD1	CSGLQGGNTEAFF	TGCAGCGGCCTACAGGGGGGAAACACTGAAGCTTTCTTT